Listed here is a single TCR beta chain. This CDR3 region has 12 residues. V gave up 10 bases and J gave up 7 bases, with 16 bases separating them. Germline CDR1 is MNHEY and CDR2 is SVGAGI. This sample is part of a study of blood T cell repertoires in COVID-19. Study details: T cells, B-cell-depleted T cells, or PBMCs provided the cDNA or gDNA that served as material.

The table came from immunoSEQ multiplex PCR; TCRdb's copy has only in-frame clones and leaves some out. The sample shows some 240,000 clones, approximately 80% of them seen only once. The chain links TRBV6-5 to TRBJ1-1, with D unclear. The TCR sequence derives from a man in his fifties or sixties with active or convalescent COVID-19. The sequencing input was peripheral blood. The CDR3 loop reads CATWAGMREAFF. CDR3 bases: TGTGCCACCTGGGCGGGGATGCGTGAAGCTTTCTTT.